The 2 T cell receptor beta chains given below trace back to one sample, sequenced in a study of blood T cell repertoires in COVID-19. Assay: immunoSEQ multiplex PCR; the TCRdb copy retains only in-frame clones and omits some. The sample shows 250,000 to 350,000 clones, 80% to 95% of them seen only once. Sequenced: PBMCs or T cells enriched from blood (not recorded which). These receptors came from a woman in her thirties who had recovered from COVID-19.

This clone was seen a single time. This rearrangement joins TRBV2 to TRBJ1-2, with D possibly TRBD1 on 5 matching bases. With 7 bases removed from V and 1 base from J, the gap between germline ends came to 19 bases. The germline gives CDR1 SNHLY, CDR2 FYNNEI. The CDR3 sequence is 16 residues long. The CDR3 DNA reads as TGTGCCAGCAAAGGGGTACCGGGGGAGAATAACTATGGCTACACCTTC. Residues: CASKGVPGENNYGYTF.

The chain couples TRBV5-1 to TRBJ2-1; 10 bases align to TRBD2. The CDR3 sequence is 15 residues long. J lost 6 bases, V lost 5 bases, and 8 bases had no gene match. The V gene's germline CDR1 is SGHRS and CDR2 YFSETQ. CDR3 nucleotide sequence: TGCGCCAGCAGTTATCAGAGCGGGAGGGCCAATGAGCAGTTCTTC. The encoded protein is CASSYQSGRANEQFF.